One sample yielded the 10 T cell receptor beta chains listed below, sequenced in a study of blood T cells in healthy people across ages. A second PCR, run for roughly 7 to 12 cycles, used a sample-barcoded 5' primer plus a J-beta primer mix. TCRdb re-called the 5' RACE reads through MiXCR, storing one row per CDR3 protein. The table lists about 1.1 million distinct CDR3 sequences, 35% to 45% of them singletons. The material sequenced was blood. The receptors come from a man in his late teens or twenties in good health.

Worth noting for this clonotype: A clone one base away is much larger, so this may be a read error. The CDR3 sequence: CASSVRDRGHTF. CDR3 sequence (DNA): TGTGCCAGCAGTGTTAGGGACAGGGGCCACACCTTC. This chain uses TRBV12-3 or TRBV12-4 with TRBJ1-2; 10 positions agree with TRBD1. This CDR3 comprises 12 residues. J gave up 12 bases and V 5 bases, and 6 bases lay outside the gene matches.

This clonotype was found many times. CDR3 region: CASSQELRTSVGSYNEQFF. CDR3 bases: TGCGCCAGCAGCCAAGAATTGCGGACTAGCGTTGGATCCTACAATGAGCAGTTCTTC. The rearrangement joins TRBV4-3 to TRBJ2-1; TRBD2 agrees at 9 bases. The CDR3 length is 19 residues. Looked up from germline, CDR1 is LGHNA and CDR2 is YSLEER. Trimming took 0 bases from V and 1 from J; bases not matched to a gene: 10.

This clonotype was seen a few times. The rearrangement links TRBV6-2 or TRBV6-3 to TRBJ2-1, with TRBD2 as a possible D gene (5 bases). This CDR3 has 14 residues. V was trimmed by 4 bases and J by 7 bases, leaving 14 bases between them. CDR1 MNHEY and CDR2 SVGEGT come from the germline V gene. The CDR3 is CASSFGLRRNEQFF. The CDR3 bases are TGTGCCAGCAGTTTTGGACTGCGTCGGAATGAGCAGTTCTTC.

Turning to this clonotype: A read error may explain this, as a much larger clone is one base away. The chain couples TRBV6-5 to TRBJ2-1, with a possible D match to TRBD2 (6 bases). V dropped 6 bases and J dropped 10 bases, with 16 bases sitting between them. Germline V gene data show CDR1 as MNHEY and CDR2 as SVGAGI. This CDR3 spans 13 amino acids. The CDR3 bases are TGTGCCAGCAGAGGCGGGGCCTCCTACGAGCAGTTCTTC. Translated, it gives CASRGGASYEQFF.

In regard to this clonotype: One junction end does not reproduce the germline sequence, and a read error may be involved. This chain links TRBV11-2 with TRBJ1-6; TRBD1 matches at 8 bases. The CDR3 is 13 residues long. CDR1 SGHAT and CDR2 FQNNGV come from the germline V gene. The CDR3 loop is CASSAPGGSPPHF. Written as DNA, the CDR3 is TGTGCCAGCAGCGCCCCAGGGGGCTCACCCCCCCACTTT.

This chain's CDR3 is CASSKRQGTNEAFF. Here the CDR3 DNA reads TGTGCCAGCAGCAAAAGACAGGGAACTAATGAAGCTTTCTTT. The chain joins TRBV3-1 to TRBJ1-1; the match to TRBD1 covers 7 bases. Germline assignment: CDR1 LGHDT and CDR2 YNNKEL (reference sequence). The CDR3 consists of 14 residues. After removal of 5 bases from V and 7 bases from J, the junction contained 10 bases not matched to a gene.

This clonotype appeared a few times. The V and J genes are TRBV7-2 and TRBJ1-1; D gene unclear. Germline lookup yields CDR1 SGHTA and CDR2 FQGNSA. The CDR3 loop spans 14 amino acids. V was shortened by 0 bases and J by 4 bases, with 9 bases between the two germline ends. This chain's CDR3 is CASSLAPGSTEAFF. DNA of the CDR3: TGTGCCAGCAGCTTAGCGCCGGGGAGCACTGAAGCTTTCTTT.

This clonotype was counted between two and nine times. The chain joins TRBV7-8 to TRBJ2-7; D tentatively fits TRBD1 or TRBD2 (5 bases each). Trimming shortened V by 2 bases and J by 4 bases, and 15 bases separated the two germline ends. This CDR3 region has 15 residues. CDR1 is SGHVS, CDR2 FQNEAQ, per germline. DNA of the CDR3: TGTGCCAGCAGCTTAAGGACTGGGACCTATTACGAGCAGTACTTC. This sequence encodes CASSLRTGTYYEQYF. Filled out from reference TRBV7-8 and TRBJ2-7, the complete variable domain reads GAGVSQSPRYKVAKRGQDVALRCDPISGHVSLFWYQQALGQGPEFLTYFQNEAQLDKSGLPSDRFFAERPEGSVSTLKIQRTQQEDSAVYLCASSLRTGTYYEQYFGPGTRLTVT.

The V gene is TRBV3-1, the J gene TRBJ1-2; 7 bases line up with TRBD1. With V trimmed by 1 base and J by 4 bases, 3 bases remained unmatched. Germline lookup yields CDR1 LGHDT and CDR2 YNNKEL (reference sequence). The CDR3 loop spans 14 amino acids. The CDR3 protein is CASSQVRTGYGYTF. The CDR3, as DNA: TGTGCCAGCAGCCAAGTCCGGACAGGCTATGGCTACACCTTC.

The chain uses TRBV3-1 and TRBJ2-3; D perhaps matches TRBD2 (6 bases). The CDR3 extends over 15 amino acids. Germline-derived CDR1 and CDR2 are LGHDT and YNNKEL (reference sequence). Trimming took 8 bases from V and 6 from J, leaving 21 bases between them. The CDR3 protein is CASGSGLHLGDTQYF. The CDR3 DNA sequence: TGTGCCAGCGGGAGCGGACTACACTTAGGGGATACGCAGTATTTT.